These 20 T cell receptor beta chains were sequenced from one sample in a study of T cell repertoires in cytomegalovirus infection. TCRdb re-derived calls from the reads in MiXCR, one entry per CDR3 protein. This sample has 270,000 or so distinct CDR3 sequences, with about a sixth found just once. Material: CD8+ T cells from PBMCs. The receptors were gathered from a human donor in good health (CMV status not recorded). Some clones in this sample may be carry-over from other donors' samples.

The table lists this clonotype with many counts. The CDR3 DNA follows: TGTGCCAGCAGTTCCCTCCCCGACAGGGTCTCCTACGAGCAGTACTTC. It encodes CASSSLPDRVSYEQYF. The J gene is TRBJ2-7, the V gene TRBV28, with 7 bases identical to TRBD1. This CDR3 has 16 residues. Germline V lookup: CDR1 MDHEN, CDR2 SYDVKM. The trim removed 4 bases at V and 0 bases at J, leaving 9 bases unmatched.

This clonotype was detected ten times or more. The chain uses TRBV7-9 and TRBJ1-2; maybe TRBD1 (5 bases). The CDR3 length is 12 residues. Deletions cut 3 bases from V and 10 bases from J, with 12 bases between. CDR1 SEHNR and CDR2 FQNEAQ come from the germline V gene (reference sequence). CDR3 bases: TGTGCCAGCAGCTTTGGGGCAGCTAACTACACCTTC. Its translation is CASSFGAANYTF.

This clonotype was recorded a few times. The chain is built from TRBV7-9 and TRBJ2-6; D gene unclear. Germline CDR1 and CDR2: SEHNR and FQNEAQ (reference sequence). The CDR3 is made up of 17 amino acids. The V and J ends lost 5 bases and 0 bases respectively, with 14 bases between them. The CDR3 here is CASSPRGTVSGANVLTF. CDR3 coding DNA: TGTGCCAGCAGCCCCAGAGGTACGGTCTCTGGGGCCAACGTCCTGACTTTC. Full variable domain (outside the CDR3, taken from reference TRBV7-9 and TRBJ2-6): DTGVSQNPRHKITKRGQNVTFRCDPISEHNRLYWYRQTLGQGPEFLTYFQNEAQLEKSRLLSDRFSAERPKGSFSTLEIQRTEQGDSAMYLCASSPRGTVSGANVLTFGAGSRLTVL.

This chain connects TRBV7-9 to TRBJ1-1; possible D gene TRBD1, 6 bases. The length of the CDR3 is 12 residues. CDR1 SEHNR and CDR2 FQNEAQ come from the germline V gene (reference sequence). Trimming left V 4 bases short and J 7 bases short, with 10 bases between. The CDR3 DNA sequence: TGTGCCAGCAGCTCAGGACAGCTTGAAGCTTTCTTT. It encodes CASSSGQLEAFF. Using reference TRBV7-9 and TRBJ1-1 for the parts outside the CDR3, the full variable domain is DTGVSQNPRHKITKRGQNVTFRCDPISEHNRLYWYRQTLGQGPEFLTYFQNEAQLEKSRLLSDRFSAERPKGSFSTLEIQRTEQGDSAMYLCASSSGQLEAFFGQGTRLTVV.

This clonotype was seen repeatedly, ten times or more. The V gene is TRBV6-1, the J gene TRBJ2-3; D may correspond to TRBD1 or TRBD2 (5 bases each). Germline CDR1 MNHNS, CDR2 SASEGT. Between the trimmed V and J ends, which lost 6 bases and 5 bases, there was a span of 18 bases. CDR3 length: 15 residues. The CDR3 loop is CASSWDPQGLDTQYF. DNA for the CDR3: TGTGCCAGCAGCTGGGACCCCCAAGGGCTAGATACGCAGTATTTT.

This clonotype occurred many times. This chain joins TRBV28 and TRBJ1-6, with TRBD1 as a possible D gene (6 bases). The germline gives CDR1 MDHEN, CDR2 SYDVKM. The CDR3 consists of 14 residues. V lost 5 bases to trimming and J lost 5 bases, with 10 bases between them. CDR3: CASSRTVDNSPLHF. The CDR3 DNA follows: TGTGCCAGCAGTCGGACAGTGGATAATTCACCCCTCCACTTT.

The chain couples TRBV2 to TRBJ1-5; the match to TRBD1 covers 7 bases. Germline lookup yields CDR1 SNHLY and CDR2 FYNNEI. The CDR3 runs to 15 residues. Losses at the gene ends were 5 bases for V and 2 bases for J; bases not matched to a gene: 6. This chain's CDR3 is CASSYETGGNQPQHF. The CDR3 DNA is TGTGCCAGCAGTTACGAAACAGGGGGCAATCAGCCCCAGCATTTT.

The chain has TRBV9 and TRBJ2-7, with no clear D. This CDR3 is built from 14 residues. Trimming cost V 4 bases and J 0 bases, with 11 bases left between them. The germline CDR1 and CDR2 sequences are SGDLS and YYNGEE. The CDR3 coding sequence is TGTGCCAGCAGCTCTTCGCAGAGCTCCTACGAGCAGTACTTC. Its translation is CASSSSQSSYEQYF.

This chain links TRBV27 with TRBJ1-6; 9 nucleotides line up with TRBD1. The V gene end was trimmed by 6 bases and the J gene end by 7 bases; junction bases not matched to a gene: 4. Germline CDR1 and CDR2: MNHEY and SMNVEV (reference sequence). The length of the CDR3 is 14 residues. CDR3 nucleotides: TGTGCCAGCAGGGTGACAGGGGGAAATTCACCCCTCCACTTT. Translated, it gives CASRVTGGNSPLHF.

To note about this clonotype: A single base separates this from a much larger clone, so it may be a read error. The rearrangement uses TRBV11-3 and TRBJ1-1; no clear D. Germline loops: CDR1 SGHNT, CDR2 YENEEA. The length of the CDR3 is 14 residues. V was shortened by 5 bases and J by 3 bases, with 13 bases between the two germline ends. The CDR3 sequence is CASSPSTGDTEAFF. CDR3 DNA sequence: TGTGCCAGCAGCCCGAGCACTGGGGACACTGAAGCTTTCTTT.

This clonotype was recorded at least ten times. The chain uses TRBV9 and TRBJ2-1, with D unresolved. Germline V gene lookup returns CDR1 SGDLS and CDR2 YYNGEE. Between the trimmed V and J ends, which lost 3 bases and 6 bases, there was a span of 1 base. This CDR3 has 10 residues. The CDR3 bases are TGTGCCAGCAGCGGCAATGAGCAGTTCTTC. This codes for CASSGNEQFF.

The chain links TRBV7-6 to TRBJ1-1; D might be TRBD1 (6 bases). Trimming removed 5 bases at V and 4 bases at J, with 11 bases between. The CDR3 spans 13 residues. CDR1 SGHVS and CDR2 FNYEAQ come from the germline V gene. CDR3 protein: CASSRGQLTEAFF. CDR3 bases: TGTGCCAGCAGCCGGGGACAACTCACTGAAGCTTTCTTT.

This sequence joins TRBV20-1 and TRBJ2-7, with D perhaps matching TRBD2 (5 bases). Deletions cut 3 bases from V and 3 bases from J, with 21 bases between. The length of the CDR3 is 16 residues. Looked up from germline, CDR1 is DFQATT and CDR2 is SNEGSKA (reference sequence). CDR3 residues: CSARTPQGGRNYEQYF. In DNA, the CDR3 is TGCAGTGCTAGGACCCCCCAAGGAGGACGCAACTACGAGCAGTACTTC.

The chain combines TRBV15 with TRBJ2-3; no definite D call. V dropped 0 bases and J dropped 2 bases, with 15 bases sitting between them. This CDR3 contains 17 residues. Germline loops: CDR1 LNHNV, CDR2 YYDKDF (reference sequence). CDR3 DNA: TGTGCCACCAGCAGAGAGCCTCGGCCAGATTCCACAGATACGCAGTATTTT. Encoded protein: CATSREPRPDSTDTQYF.

Worth noting for this clonotype: Being one base from a much bigger clone, this may be a read error. CDR3 DNA: TGTGCCAGCAGTAAGCTCGGGGGGGTTGTGGGCAATCAGCCCCAGCATTTT. Translated, it gives CASSKLGGVVGNQPQHF. The chain is built from TRBV6-2 or TRBV6-3 and TRBJ1-5; a possible D gene is TRBD1 (5 bases). CDR1 is MNHEY, CDR2 SVGEGT, per germline. CDR3 length equals 17 residues. V was shortened by 5 bases and J by 2 bases, with 19 bases between the two germline ends.

The chain carries TRBV7-2 and TRBJ2-3; D unresolved. CDR1 is SGHTA and CDR2 is FQGNSA in the germline V gene. The V gene lost 5 bases and the J gene lost 6 bases, with 21 bases spanning the gap. This CDR3 has 16 residues. The CDR3 DNA reads as TGTGCCAGCAGCCAAATTACGGGTCCCGTTGGGGATACGCAGTATTTT. The encoded protein is CASSQITGPVGDTQYF.

This clonotype has a handful of counts. This chain joins TRBV20-1 and TRBJ2-7; tentatively, D is TRBD2 (6 bases). Germline V gives CDR1 DFQATT, CDR2 SNEGSKA (reference sequence). The ends were cut back, 0 bases at V and 2 bases at J, with 14 bases in the middle. The CDR3 has 15 amino acids. The CDR3 sequence is CSARDPGTVAYEQYF. DNA of the CDR3: TGCAGTGCTAGAGATCCCGGGACTGTCGCCTACGAGCAGTACTTC.

This clonotype has at least ten counts. The gene calls are TRBV28 and TRBJ1-4, with D hard to call. CDR3 length: 15 amino acids. V dropped 4 bases and J dropped 1 base, with 10 bases sitting between them. Germline V lookup: CDR1 MDHEN, CDR2 SYDVKM. The CDR3 protein is CASSSRPGTNEKLFF. Written as DNA, the CDR3 is TGTGCCAGCAGTTCCCGGCCTGGAACTAATGAAAAACTGTTTTTT. The full variable domain, with the rest looked up from reference TRBV28 and TRBJ1-4, is DVKVTQSSRYLVKRTGEKVFLECVQDMDHENMFWYRQDPGLGLRLIYFSYDVKMKEKGDIPEGYSVSREKKERFSLILESASTNQTSMYLCASSSRPGTNEKLFFGSGTQLSVL.

This clonotype occurred a few times. This chain connects TRBV28 to TRBJ2-6; 9 bases align to TRBD1. Per the germline V gene, CDR1 is MDHEN and CDR2 is SYDVKM. V trimming: 5 bases; J trimming: 5 bases; junction bases outside the gene matches: 7. The CDR3 length is 16 residues. CDR3 coding DNA: TGTGCCAGCAGTCCTCCACAGGGGGCCTGGGCCAACGTCCTGACTTTC. Translating it yields CASSPPQGAWANVLTF.

In this sample, this clonotype turned up a few times. The genes are TRBV6-5 and TRBJ1-2; no clear D gene. Trimming left V 2 bases short and J 3 bases short, with 7 bases between. The CDR3 totals 13 residues. Germline CDR1 is MNHEY and CDR2 is SVGAGI. The CDR3 region is CASSYGEYYGYTF. CDR3 in DNA: TGTGCCAGCAGTTACGGGGAATACTATGGCTACACCTTC.